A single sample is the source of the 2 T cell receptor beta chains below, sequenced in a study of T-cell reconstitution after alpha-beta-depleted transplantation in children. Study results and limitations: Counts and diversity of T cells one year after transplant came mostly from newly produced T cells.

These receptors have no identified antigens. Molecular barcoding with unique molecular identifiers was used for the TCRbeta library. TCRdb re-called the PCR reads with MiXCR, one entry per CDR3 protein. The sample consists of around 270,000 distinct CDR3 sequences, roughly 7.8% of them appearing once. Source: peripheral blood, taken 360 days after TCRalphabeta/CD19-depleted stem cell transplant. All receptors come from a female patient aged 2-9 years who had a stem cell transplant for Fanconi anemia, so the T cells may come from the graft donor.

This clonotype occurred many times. CDR3 bases: TGTGCCAGCAGTTCAGGGGCGGGGTGGAATGAGCAGTTCTTC. Its translation: CASSSGAGWNEQFF. This chain links TRBV6-5 with TRBJ2-1; D may match TRBD1 or TRBD2 (6 bases each). The V gene lost 4 bases and the J gene lost 7 bases, with 14 bases spanning the gap. Germline values: CDR1 MNHEY, CDR2 SVGAGI. The length of the CDR3 is 14 residues.

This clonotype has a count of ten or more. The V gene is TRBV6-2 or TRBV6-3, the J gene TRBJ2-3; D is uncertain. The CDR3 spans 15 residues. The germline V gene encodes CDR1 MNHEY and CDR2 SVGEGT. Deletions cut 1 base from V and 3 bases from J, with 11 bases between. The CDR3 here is CASSYFIHGTDTQYF. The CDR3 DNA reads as TGTGCCAGCAGTTACTTTATCCACGGTACAGATACGCAGTATTTT.